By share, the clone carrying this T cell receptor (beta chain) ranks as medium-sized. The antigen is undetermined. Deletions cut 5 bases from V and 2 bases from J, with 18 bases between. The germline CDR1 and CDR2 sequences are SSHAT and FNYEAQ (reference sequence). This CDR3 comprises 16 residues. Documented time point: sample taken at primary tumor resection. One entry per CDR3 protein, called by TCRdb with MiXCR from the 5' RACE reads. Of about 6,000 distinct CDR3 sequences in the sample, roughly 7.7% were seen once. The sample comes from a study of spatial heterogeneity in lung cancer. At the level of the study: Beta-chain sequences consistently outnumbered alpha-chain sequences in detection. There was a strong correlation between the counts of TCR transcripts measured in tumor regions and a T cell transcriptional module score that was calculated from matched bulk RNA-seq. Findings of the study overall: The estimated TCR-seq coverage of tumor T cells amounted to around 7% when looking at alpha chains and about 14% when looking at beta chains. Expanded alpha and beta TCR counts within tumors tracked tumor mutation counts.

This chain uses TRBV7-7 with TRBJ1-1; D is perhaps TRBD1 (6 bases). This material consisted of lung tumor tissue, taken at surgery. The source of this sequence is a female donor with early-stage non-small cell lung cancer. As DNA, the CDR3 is TGTGCCAGCAGCCGACGTCGGAGGACAGCTAACACTGAAGCTTTCTTT. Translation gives CASSRRRRTANTEAFF. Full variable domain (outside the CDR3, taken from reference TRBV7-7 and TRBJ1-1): GAGVSQSPRYKVTKRGQDVTLRCDPISSHATLYWYQQALGQGPEFLTYFNYEAQPDKSGLPSDRFSAERPEGSISTLTIQRTEQRDSAMYRCASSRRRRTANTEAFFGQGTRLTVV.